The 16 T cell receptor beta chains below come from one sample, sequenced in a study of response to subunit inactivated influenza vaccine. TCRdb reanalysed the RT-PCR reads using MiXCR and keeps one entry per CDR3 protein. The data contain under 200,000 distinct CDR3 sequences, 11% of them singletons. Sequences were derived from non-naive T cells sorted from PBMCs, sampled 40 to 50 days after vaccination. These receptors were taken from a man aged 50 to 59 who received an inactivated influenza vaccine.

This clonotype turned up a few times. The V and J genes are TRBV15 and TRBJ1-5, with a tentative D call TRBD1 (6 bases). The V end was cut by 4 bases, the J end by 4 bases, with 17 bases between. The CDR3 spans 16 residues. Germline V gene data show CDR1 as LNHNV and CDR2 as YYDKDF (reference sequence). CDR3: CATSNTYQGGNQPQHF. The CDR3 nucleotides are TGTGCCACCAGCAACACATACCAAGGGGGGAATCAGCCCCAGCATTTT.

A few counts support this clonotype. J is TRBJ2-1 and V is TRBV7-2; 9 positions agree with TRBD1. The CDR3 runs 13 residues. Germline CDR1 reads SGHTA; CDR2 reads FQGNSA. Germline trimming cut 10 bases from V and 8 bases from J; bases unmatched to any gene: 9. The DNA of the CDR3 is TGTGCCACTGGACAGGGGACTGGACATGAGCAGTTCTTC. Amino acids: CATGQGTGHEQFF.

This clonotype showed up many times. The chain couples TRBV4-3 to TRBJ1-6; 7 bases map to TRBD1. Germline values: CDR1 LGHNA, CDR2 YSLEER. V shed 2 bases, J shed 5 bases, and the junction held 18 bases outside the gene matches. The CDR3 loop spans 20 amino acids. The CDR3 nucleotides are TGCGCCAGCAGCCAATACTCGTTTATAGGGACAGACGGGAATAATTCACCCCTCCACTTT. It codes for CASSQYSFIGTDGNNSPLHF.

V is TRBV4-3 and J is TRBJ2-1; TRBD1 agrees at 8 bases. The germline gives CDR1 LGHNA, CDR2 YSLEER. The V gene end was trimmed by 3 bases and the J gene end by 9 bases; junction bases not matched to a gene: 7. The length of the CDR3 is 14 residues. CDR3 residues: CASSHETGDSEQFF. The DNA for the CDR3 is TGCGCCAGCAGCCACGAGACAGGGGATAGTGAGCAGTTCTTC.

This clonotype has a handful of counts. The rearrangement links TRBV7-2 to TRBJ2-2; 10 bases match TRBD2. V shed 2 bases and J 8 bases; nucleotides not matched to a gene: 2. The CDR3 loop spans 14 amino acids. The germline gives CDR1 SGHTA, CDR2 FQGNSA. This chain's CDR3 is CASSLSSGSGELFF. CDR3 sequence (DNA): TGTGCCAGCAGCTTATCTAGCGGGAGTGGGGAGCTGTTTTTT.

This clonotype was seen many times. The chain combines TRBV5-1 with TRBJ2-3; 9 positions match TRBD2. V was clipped by 0 bases and J by 5 bases; unmatched bases: 10. The germline V gene encodes CDR1 SGHRS and CDR2 YFSETQ. This CDR3 contains 17 residues. As DNA, the CDR3 is TGCGCCAGCAGCTTGGCCCGTGGCGGGAGGGCCCTAGATACGCAGTATTTT. Its protein product is CASSLARGGRALDTQYF.

This rearrangement joins TRBV11-3 to TRBJ2-3; the D gene could be TRBD1 or TRBD2 (5 bases each). This CDR3 spans 12 amino acids. V was cut by 5 bases and J by 6 bases, with 9 bases left in between. Germline-derived CDR1 and CDR2 are SGHNT and YENEEA. CDR3 loop: CASSLRDDTQYF. The DNA of the CDR3 is TGTGCCAGCAGCCTCAGGGACGATACGCAGTATTTT. Complete variable domain (other parts from reference TRBV11-3 and TRBJ2-3): EAGVVQSPRYKIIEKKQPVAFWCNPISGHNTLYWYLQNLGQGPELLIRYENEEAVDDSQLPKDRFSAERLKGVDSTLKIQPAELGDSAVYLCASSLRDDTQYFGPGTRLTVL.

This clonotype was seen only a few times. This sequence joins TRBV3-1 and TRBJ2-7; D is ambiguous. Germline loops: CDR1 LGHDT, CDR2 YNNKEL (reference sequence). The CDR3 loop spans 13 amino acids. With 1 base removed from V and 5 bases from J, the gap between germline ends came to 9 bases. The CDR3 reads CASSQGPWDEQYF. Here the CDR3 DNA reads TGTGCCAGCAGCCAAGGCCCCTGGGACGAGCAGTACTTC.

At least ten counts were recorded for this clonotype. The V and J genes are TRBV7-9 and TRBJ2-6; no reliable D call. The germline gives CDR1 SEHNR, CDR2 FQNEAQ (reference sequence). V lost 7 bases and J 0 bases, leaving 7 bases between the germline ends. There are 14 residues in the CDR3. CDR3 nucleotides: TGTGCCAGCACCATAGTCTCTGGGGCCAACGTCCTGACTTTC. Translating gives CASTIVSGANVLTF.

In this sample, this clonotype turned up a few times. The rearrangement links TRBV29-1 to TRBJ1-2, with TRBD1 matching over 8 bases. This CDR3 contains 11 residues. Germline CDR1 and CDR2: SQVTM and ANQGSEA. J gave up 6 bases and V 7 bases, and 4 bases lay outside the gene matches. CDR3 bases: TGCAGCGGACGGACAGGGAATGGCTACACCTTC. Translating gives CSGRTGNGYTF.

This clonotype has ten or more counts. The chain uses TRBV7-9 and TRBJ2-6; TRBD1 might be the D (6 bases). V was clipped by 6 bases and J by 2 bases, with 17 bases between them. This CDR3 spans 17 amino acids. Germline values: CDR1 SEHNR, CDR2 FQNEAQ (reference sequence). CDR3 region: CASRPPPRQAGANVLTF. The CDR3 DNA is TGTGCCAGCAGGCCACCCCCGAGACAGGCTGGGGCCAACGTCCTGACTTTC.

This clonotype has just a few counts. V usage is TRBV27 and J usage is TRBJ1-5; 9 bases agree with TRBD1. Germline CDR1 and CDR2: MNHEY and SMNVEV (reference sequence). With V trimmed by 6 bases and J by 6 bases, 6 bases remained unmatched. CDR3 size: 14 residues. The CDR3 bases are TGTGCCAGCAGGGGGACAGGGTTTGGTCAGCCCCAGCATTTT. Protein: CASRGTGFGQPQHF.

The sample holds a few counts of this clonotype. The rearrangement links TRBV19 to TRBJ1-5, with 9 nucleotides matching TRBD1. V was pared by 1 base and J by 1 base, with 2 bases of the junction left unmatched. CDR3 length equals 16 residues. In germline, CDR1 is LNHDA, CDR2 SQIVND (reference sequence). The CDR3 nucleotides are TGTGCCAGTAGTATAGCGGGACAGGGAAGCAATCAGCCCCAGCATTTT. Its protein product is CASSIAGQGSNQPQHF.

This clonotype turned up a few times. The chain carries TRBV7-3 and TRBJ2-1, with 9 bases that match TRBD2. Germline values: CDR1 SGHTA, CDR2 FQGTGA. CDR3 size: 15 residues. The trim removed 0 bases at V and 5 bases at J, leaving 2 bases unmatched. CDR3 sequence: CASSLTAGGHNEQFF. The DNA of the CDR3 is TGTGCCAGCAGCTTAACAGCGGGAGGTCACAATGAGCAGTTCTTC.

This clonotype was seen a few times. The genes are TRBV6-1 and TRBJ2-7, with TRBD2 as a possible D gene (5 bases). This CDR3 contains 15 residues. V lost 6 bases, J lost 1 base, and 16 bases lay in between. The V gene's germline CDR1 is MNHNS and CDR2 SASEGT. DNA for the CDR3: TGTGCCAGCAGCCACGGACTTCCCGGGTCCTACGAGCAGTACTTC. Translating gives CASSHGLPGSYEQYF.

There are a few counts of this clonotype. This chain connects TRBV5-1 to TRBJ2-1; 10 bases line up with TRBD2. J lost 8 bases, V lost 0 bases, and 5 bases had no gene match. Germline assignment: CDR1 SGHRS and CDR2 YFSETQ. This CDR3 spans 15 amino acids. The CDR3 bases are TGCGCCAGCAGCTTGGAAGCGGGGGGGCCCTATGAGCAGTTCTTC. It specifies CASSLEAGGPYEQFF.